This TCR beta chain was found in a study of beta chain features in type 1 diabetes. CDR3 length: 14 amino acids. Germline assignment: CDR1 SEHNR and CDR2 FQNEAQ (reference sequence). V shed 5 bases and J shed 5 bases, with 15 bases lying between them. This clone was observed a few times. Expressed TCRB transcripts were sequenced because the isolated RNA had all been reverse transcribed beforehand. The assay was immunoSEQ multiplex PCR, and TCRdb's table has in-frame clones only and misses some. The sample holds fewer than 500,000 clones, 14% seen once. Sequencing was carried out using naive CD4+ T cells from blood. The receptor was isolated from a man aged 30-40 years in good health. This chain uses TRBV7-9 with TRBJ1-1, with a weak D call TRBD1 (6 bases). This chain's CDR3 is CASSPTGKLTEAFF. The CDR3 DNA follows: TGTGCCAGCAGCCCAACAGGGAAGTTAACTGAAGCTTTCTTT.